Below, 8 T cell receptor beta chains from the same sample are listed, as sequenced in a study of regulatory T cells in long-lasting Graves disease (dated by TCRdb to 2020 to 2023). Receptors were amplified or captured by multiplex PCR. The instrument given in TCRdb is Illumina HiSeq 4000. CDR3 regions were amplified by Arm-PCR with iRepertoire HTBI primers to construct TCR beta libraries. TCRdb itself trimmed the public reads at Q25 with fastp, ran MiXCR and retained productive beta chains. All rows with the same CDR3 protein become a single entry with the most common DNA and genes. The sample table records under 450,000 distinct CDR3 sequences; roughly a quarter of these occur just once. Roughly 30% of the sample comes from the top ten. The sample's time point label, decoded: persistent/refractory GD, antithyroid drugs over 5 years with positive TRAb. RNA was extracted from PBMCs in TRIzol for both TCR sequencing and RNA sequencing.

This specimen consisted of peripheral blood mononuclear cells (PBMCs), obtained when the disease was refractory, from a patient treated with antithyroid drugs. These receptor sequences come from a female donor with Graves disease.

This clonotype was counted many times. The J gene is TRBJ2-7, the V gene TRBV6-2 or TRBV6-3; a weak D match, TRBD1 (5 bases). CDR1 is MNHEY, CDR2 SVGEGT, per germline. CDR3 length: 14 residues. V lost 7 bases, J lost 9 bases, and 22 bases lay in between. In DNA form, the CDR3 reads TGTGCCAGCAACAAACTTGACAGAGTCTTGGGGCAGTACTTC. Protein sequence: CASNKLDRVLGQYF.

This chain joins TRBV19 and TRBJ2-1; weak D call: TRBD1 (6 bases). Per the germline V gene, CDR1 is LNHDA and CDR2 is SQIVND (reference sequence). The ends were cut back, 5 bases at V and 8 bases at J, with 13 bases in the middle. The CDR3 has 13 amino acids. The CDR3 loop is CASSRTGLDEQFF. CDR3 bases: TGTGCCAGTAGTCGTACAGGGCTGGATGAGCAGTTCTTC.

V is TRBV6-1 and J is TRBJ1-2; 7 bases line up with TRBD1. Unmatched junction bases numbered 8, after V lost 6 bases and J lost 4 bases. CDR3 length: 14 residues. Germline loops: CDR1 MNHNS, CDR2 SASEGT. As DNA, the CDR3 is TGTGCCAGCAGCCCGACAGGGTACCGCTATGGCTACACCTTC. Amino acid sequence: CASSPTGYRYGYTF.

This clonotype has only a few counts. This rearrangement joins TRBV4-2 to TRBJ2-3; 9 bases align to TRBD2. Germline V gene lookup returns CDR1 LGHNA and CDR2 YNFKEQ. CDR3 size: 16 residues. Trimming took 0 bases from V and 6 from J; bases not matched to a gene: 7. The CDR3: CASSQDGLASGDTQYF. The CDR3 coding sequence is TGTGCCAGCAGCCAAGATGGACTAGCGAGCGGCGATACGCAGTATTTT.

At least ten counts were recorded for this clonotype. This chain uses TRBV12-3 or TRBV12-4 with TRBJ1-2; no definite D call. Trimming took off 2 bases at V and 7 bases at J, with 5 bases between the two ends. The CDR3 is made up of 11 amino acids. The CDR3 loop is CASSLSSGYTF. As DNA, the CDR3 is TGTGCCAGCAGTTTATCCAGTGGCTACACCTTC.

The rearrangement joins TRBV6-5 to TRBJ1-1; D is possibly TRBD1 (6 bases). Germline V lookup: CDR1 MNHEY, CDR2 SVGAGI. V was pared by 0 bases and J by 3 bases, with 11 bases between. CDR3 size: 15 residues. The CDR3 spells CASSYSVQGDTEAFF. The CDR3 bases are TGTGCCAGCAGTTACTCGGTACAGGGTGACACTGAAGCTTTCTTT.

Many counts were recorded for this clonotype. This sequence joins TRBV20-1 and TRBJ2-7; 16 bases fit TRBD2. The junction had 9 bases not matched to a gene; V was cut back by 1 base and J by 9 bases. Looked up from germline, CDR1 is DFQATT and CDR2 is SNEGSKA (reference sequence). The CDR3 covers 16 residues. The CDR3 spells CSARVPGLAGGPPQYF. CDR3 in DNA: TGCAGTGCTAGAGTCCCGGGACTAGCGGGAGGGCCCCCGCAGTACTTC.

The chain combines TRBV20-1 with TRBJ1-4; D is uncertain. This CDR3 comprises 15 residues. The ends were cut back, 0 bases at V and 0 bases at J, with 8 bases in the middle. Germline V gene lookup returns CDR1 DFQATT and CDR2 SNEGSKA (reference sequence). CDR3 residues: CSARDLSTTNEKLFF. The CDR3 DNA sequence: TGCAGTGCTAGAGATCTTAGCACAACTAATGAAAAACTGTTTTTT.